This T cell receptor (beta chain) was sequenced for a study of T cells after yellow fever vaccination. Study findings and constraints: Contaminants from the bulk population, in the form of abundant clonotypes, could be found in FACS-sorted repertoires.

The J segment lost 6 bases and the V segment lost 1 base, leaving 1 base of the junction unmatched. The CDR3 is 14 residues long. Looked up from germline, CDR1 is SGHRS and CDR2 is YFSETQ. TCRdb independently ran MiXCR on the 5' RACE reads; one entry per CDR3 protein. Of more than 200,000 distinct CDR3 sequences in the sample, about 3.5% were seen once. This clonotype was observed at least ten times. Its antigen is as yet unknown. Source: PBMCs, taken 15 days after the yellow fever booster vaccination. The clonotype originates from a man younger than 35 who received the YFV17D yellow fever vaccine. The chain combines TRBV5-1 with TRBJ1-4; 9 positions match TRBD1. The DNA of the CDR3 is TGCGCCAGCAGCTTGAGGGACAGGGATGAAAAACTGTTTTTT. Protein: CASSLRDRDEKLFF.